The 15 T cell receptor beta chains below all came from one sample that was sequenced in a study of blood T cell repertoires in COVID-19. Assay: immunoSEQ multiplex PCR; the TCRdb copy retains only in-frame clones and omits some. The sample consists of about 54,000 clones, over 70% of them appearing once. Sequenced input: peripheral blood. The receptors here all came from a human donor in a cohort sampled during active COVID-19.

The V call is TRBV6-4, the J call TRBJ1-2, with 7 nucleotides matching TRBD1. Germline values: CDR1 MRHNA, CDR2 SNTAGT. After removal of 7 bases from V and 6 bases from J, the junction contained 14 bases not matched to a gene. This CDR3 comprises 15 residues. CDR3 residues: CASTMNPGQTNGYTF. CDR3 nucleotides: TGTGCCAGCACCATGAACCCGGGACAGACTAATGGCTACACCTTC.

This clone was found once. The V call is TRBV7-6, the J call TRBJ2-1; 7 nucleotides align to TRBD1. Germline CDR1 is SGHVS and CDR2 is FNYEAQ. This CDR3 comprises 15 residues. Losses at the gene ends were 2 bases for V and 5 bases for J; bases not matched to a gene: 6. In nucleotides, the CDR3 is TGTGCCAGCAGCTTATGGGACAGCCAAAACAATGAGCAGTTCTTC. It yields the protein CASSLWDSQNNEQFF.

The chain employs TRBV7-2 and TRBJ1-1; 9 bases line up with TRBD1. CDR1 is SGHTA, CDR2 FQGNSA, per germline. Germline trimming cut 5 bases from V and 0 bases from J; bases unmatched to any gene: 4. The CDR3 totals 15 residues. As DNA, the CDR3 is TGTGCCAGCAGCACCGGACAGGGGCTGAACACTGAAGCTTTCTTT. It yields the protein CASSTGQGLNTEAFF.

The chain joins TRBV18 to TRBJ2-7; maybe TRBD2 (6 bases). Trimming pared 3 bases from V and 2 bases from J, leaving 11 bases between. Per germline, CDR1 KGHSH and CDR2 LQKENI. This CDR3 comprises 14 residues. The CDR3 sequence is CASSPAGRPYEQYF. The CDR3 DNA is TGTGCCAGCTCACCGGCGGGGCGACCCTACGAGCAGTACTTC.

This clone was observed a handful of times. The gene calls are TRBV5-1 and TRBJ2-7; TRBD2 agrees at 12 bases. Germline V CDR1 and CDR2: SGHRS, YFSETQ. This CDR3 region has 17 residues. J gave up 0 bases and V 4 bases, and 8 bases lay outside the gene matches. The CDR3 DNA is TGCGCCAGCAGCACCGGGACTAGCGGGCTTAGCTCCTACGAGCAGTACTTC. It is translated as CASSTGTSGLSSYEQYF. The full variable domain, in which reference TRBV5-1 and TRBJ2-7 provide the parts outside the CDR3, is KAGVTQTPRYLIKTRGQQVTLSCSPISGHRSVSWYQQTPGQGLQFLFEYFSETQRNKGNFPGRFSGRQFSNSRSEMNVSTLELGDSALYLCASSTGTSGLSSYEQYFGPGTRLTVT.

The CDR3 here is CASSQGMPDEQYF. The CDR3 region has the DNA TGCGCCAGCAGCCAAGGTATGCCAGACGAGCAGTACTTC. This sequence joins TRBV4-1 and TRBJ2-7; D uncertain. Trimming stripped 1 base from V and 5 bases from J, with 9 bases between. In germline, CDR1 is MGHRA, CDR2 YSYEKL. There are 13 residues in the CDR3.

The sample holds one count of this clone. This chain connects TRBV2 to TRBJ1-2; D uncertain. Per the germline V gene, CDR1 is SNHLY and CDR2 is FYNNEI. The CDR3 has 12 amino acids. Trimming shortened V by 6 bases and J by 8 bases, and 13 bases separated the two germline ends. CDR3 sequence reads: CASRTSLEGYTF. Here the CDR3 DNA reads TGTGCCAGCAGAACCTCCCTGGAGGGCTACACCTTC.

In nucleotides, the CDR3 is TGTGCCAGCAGCAGGGCGGGGGCCGTCTGTTCACCCCTCCACTTT. Translated: CASSRAGAVCSPLHF. The V and J genes are TRBV21-1 and TRBJ1-6. TRBV21-1 counts as a pseudogene. The length of the CDR3 is 15 residues.

The chain combines TRBV7-2 with TRBJ2-1; 9 bases align to TRBD2. Per the germline V gene, CDR1 is SGHTA and CDR2 is FQGNSA. V lost 5 bases, J lost 7 bases, and 9 bases stayed unmatched. The CDR3 contains 15 residues. This chain's CDR3 is CASSLSGGRRNEQFF. CDR3 DNA sequence: TGTGCCAGCAGCCTAAGCGGGGGGCGGAGGAATGAGCAGTTCTTC.

This chain uses TRBV5-6 with TRBJ2-1, with D possibly being TRBD2 (5 bases). CDR3 length: 13 residues. Trimming took off 4 bases at V and 6 bases at J, with 11 bases between the two ends. From germline, CDR1 is SGHDT and CDR2 YYEEEE. This CDR3 reads CASSRGLFNEQFF. The CDR3 region has the DNA TGTGCCAGCAGCCGCGGACTTTTCAATGAGCAGTTCTTC.

A word on this clone: Other DNA sequences in the same sample also yield this CDR3. CDR3 DNA: TGTGCCAGCAGTCCTAGCTCCTACGAGCAGTACTTC. It encodes CASSPSSYEQYF. The V and J genes are TRBV2 and TRBJ2-7; D call uncertain. Germline V gene lookup returns CDR1 SNHLY and CDR2 FYNNEI. This CDR3 contains 12 residues. The V end was cut by 5 bases, the J end by 0 bases, with 5 bases between.

CDR3 amino acids: CASSPLAGAVDTQYF. The CDR3 nucleotides read TGTGCCAGCAGCCCCCTAGCGGGAGCGGTAGATACGCAGTATTTT. The rearrangement links TRBV14 to TRBJ2-3, with 10 bases aligning to TRBD2. There are 15 residues in the CDR3. Trimming cost V 4 bases and J 5 bases; bases outside gene matches: 6. Germline loops: CDR1 SGHDN, CDR2 FVKESK.

The CDR3 loop reads CASSEKGQGGRGYTF. In DNA form, the CDR3 reads TGTGCCAGCAGTGAGAAAGGACAGGGCGGTCGCGGCTACACCTTC. The gene calls are TRBV6-1 and TRBJ1-2, with 8 nucleotides matching TRBD1. Trimming took 3 bases from V and 8 from J; bases not matched to a gene: 11. The germline CDR1 and CDR2 sequences are MNHNS and SASEGT. This CDR3 region has 15 residues.

The CDR3 DNA sequence: TGTGCCAGCAGAACCGGGACAGGGTTTGACTATGGCTACACCTTC. This codes for CASRTGTGFDYGYTF. The chain has TRBV11-2 and TRBJ1-2, with TRBD1 identical over 9 bases. The CDR3 loop spans 15 amino acids. The V and J ends lost 6 bases and 3 bases, in that order; junction bases with no gene match: 8. The germline CDR1 and CDR2 sequences are SGHAT and FQNNGV. Supplemented by reference TRBV11-2 and TRBJ1-2, the full variable domain reads EAGVAQSPRYKIIEKRQSVAFWCNPISGHATLYWYQQILGQGPKLLIQFQNNGVVDDSQLPKDRFSAERLKGVDSTLKIQPAKLEDSAVYLCASRTGTGFDYGYTFGSGTRLTVV.

Regarding this clone: The CDR3 end shows no conserved phenylalanine or tryptophan, and so a read error is likely. The limits of the CDR3 on the DNA are not certain, so only TCRdb's listed CDR3 is given. This chain links TRBV7-6 with TRBJ2-7; TRBD2 was called by the table and not checked on the DNA. Germline assignment: CDR1 SGHVS and CDR2 FNYEAQ. The CDR3 length equals 8 residues, ends included. CDR3 amino acids: CATHGRET.